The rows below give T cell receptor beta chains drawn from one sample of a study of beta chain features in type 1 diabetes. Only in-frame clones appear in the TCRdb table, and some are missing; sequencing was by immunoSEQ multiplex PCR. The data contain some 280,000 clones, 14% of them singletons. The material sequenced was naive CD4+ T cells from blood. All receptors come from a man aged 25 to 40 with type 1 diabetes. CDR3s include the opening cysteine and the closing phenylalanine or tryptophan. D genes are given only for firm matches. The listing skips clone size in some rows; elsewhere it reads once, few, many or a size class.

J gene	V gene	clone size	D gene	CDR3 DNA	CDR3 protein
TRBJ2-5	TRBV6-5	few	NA	TGTGCCAGCAGTTACTCGATCGGACAAAGCCAAGAGACCCAGTACTTC	CASSYSIGQSQETQYF
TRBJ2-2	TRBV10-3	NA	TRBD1	TGTGCCATCAGGACGACGGGACAGGACACCGGGGAGCTGTTTTTT	CAIRTTGQDTGELFF
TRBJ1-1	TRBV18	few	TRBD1	TGTGCCAGCTCACAAGGACAGGGAAGTACTGAAGCTTTCTTT	CASSQGQGSTEAFF
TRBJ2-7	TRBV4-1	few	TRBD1	TGCGCCAGCAGCCAAGGTGGTGGACAGGGGGATTACGAGCAGTACTTC	CASSQGGGQGDYEQYF
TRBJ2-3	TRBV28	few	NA	TGTGCCAGCAGTTCAGGGGAATTCGCGGATACGCAGTATTTT	CASSSGEFADTQYF
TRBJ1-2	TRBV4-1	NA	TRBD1	TGCGCCAGCAGCCAAGGAGACAGGGCCACTAACTATGGCTACACCTTC	CASSQGDRATNYGYTF
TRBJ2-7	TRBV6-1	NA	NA	TGTGCCAGCAGCTGGGACTCCAGCTCCTACGAGCAGTACTTC	CASSWDSSSYEQYF
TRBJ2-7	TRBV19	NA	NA	TGTGCCAGTAGATCGGGGACAATGGCCTACGAGCAGTACTTC	CASRSGTMAYEQYF
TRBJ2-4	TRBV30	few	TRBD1	TGTGCCTGGAGTGTCCAGGGGGAAAACATTCAGTACTTC	CAWSVQGENIQYF
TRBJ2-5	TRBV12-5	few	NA	TGTGCTAGTGGTTTCCTTCCGGGCGCGGGATCAAGTGGGACCCAGTACTTC	CASGFLPGAGSSGTQYF
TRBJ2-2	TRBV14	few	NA	TGTGCCAGCAGCCGGACTCAACCCACGAACACCGGGGAGCTGTTTTTT	CASSRTQPTNTGELFF
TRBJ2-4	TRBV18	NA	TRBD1	TGTGCCAGCTCACCACCCGGGACAGGGAAAAACATTCAGTACTTC	CASSPPGTGKNIQYF
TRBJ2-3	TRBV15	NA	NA	TGTGCCACCCAACTAGCCGCTAGCACAGATACGCAGTATTTT	CATQLAASTDTQYF
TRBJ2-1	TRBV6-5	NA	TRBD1	TGTGCCAGCAGTTACCTCGGGACAGACCTTTACAATGAGCAGTTCTTC	CASSYLGTDLYNEQFF
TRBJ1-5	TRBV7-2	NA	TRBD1	TGTGCCAGCAGCTATCTCTCAGGGGGGCCAGGGGTCCAGCATTTT	CASSYLSGGPGVQHF
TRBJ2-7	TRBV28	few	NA	TGTGCCAGCAGATCCACAGGGAGAGAGCAGTACTTC	CASRSTGREQYF
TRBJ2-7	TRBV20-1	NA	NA	TGCAGTGCTAGCGGCTACGAGCAGTACTTC	CSASGYEQYF
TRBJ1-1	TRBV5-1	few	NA	TGCGCCAGCAGGGATGGAGGACCGAACACTGAAGCTTTCTTT	CASRDGGPNTEAFF
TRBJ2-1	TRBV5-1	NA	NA	TGCGCCAGCAGCTTGGACGGTAGCTCCTACAATGAGCAGTTCTTC	CASSLDGSSYNEQFF
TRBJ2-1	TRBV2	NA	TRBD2	TGTGCCAGCAGTGTCCGCGGGAGGCAAAACAATGAGCAGTTCTTC	CASSVRGRQNNEQFF
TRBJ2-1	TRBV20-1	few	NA	TGCGGAACTCTAGGACAGAACCCACGGTTCTTC	CGTLGQNPRFF
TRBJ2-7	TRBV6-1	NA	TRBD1	TGTGCCAGCAGGCCGGGACAGGTCTCCTACGAGCAGTACTTC	CASRPGQVSYEQYF
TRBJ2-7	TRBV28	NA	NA	TGTGCCAGCAGTGTTCTAGGGGAACCCTACGAGCAGTACTTC	CASSVLGEPYEQYF
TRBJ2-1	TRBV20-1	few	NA	TGCAGTGCCCCAATCAATGAGCAGTTCTTC	CSAPINEQFF
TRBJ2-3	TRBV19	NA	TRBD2	TGTGCCAGTAGTAATAGCGGGAGAACGGGCACAGATACGCAGTATTTT	CASSNSGRTGTDTQYF
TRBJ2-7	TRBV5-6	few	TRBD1	TGTGCCAGCAGCCACCGGGACAGGGGAAGAGAGCAGTACTTC	CASSHRDRGREQYF
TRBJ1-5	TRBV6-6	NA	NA	TGTGCCAGCAGTCGGGAGAATCAGCCCCAGCATTTT	CASSRENQPQHF
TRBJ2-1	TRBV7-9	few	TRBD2	TGTGCCAGCACGTTGTCGGCGGGAGCATTACCCCACAATGAGCAGTTCTTC	CASTLSAGALPHNEQFF
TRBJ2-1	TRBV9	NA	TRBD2	TGTGCCAGCAGCGTCGACGGACTAGCGGAGTACAATGAGCAGTTCTTC	CASSVDGLAEYNEQFF
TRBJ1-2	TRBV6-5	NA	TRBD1	TGTGCCAGCAGTTATACGACAGGGGCCTACTATGGCTACACCTTC	CASSYTTGAYYGYTF
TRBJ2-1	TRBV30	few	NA	TGTGCCGGGAGGGGGCTAGGCTCCTACAATGAGCAGTTCTTC	CAGRGLGSYNEQFF
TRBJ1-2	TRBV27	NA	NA	TGTGCCAGCAGTCCTGGGTCAGGCGGCTACACCTTC	CASSPGSGGYTF
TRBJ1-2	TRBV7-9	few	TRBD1	TGTGCCAGCAGTCAACAGGGGGAGAAGGGCTACACCTTC	CASSQQGEKGYTF
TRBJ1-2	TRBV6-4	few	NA	TGTGCCAGCAGTGACTCGGCAGGGCTACCTAACTATGGCTACACCTTC	CASSDSAGLPNYGYTF
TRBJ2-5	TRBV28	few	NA	TGTGCCAGCAGTTTTAATGGCGGTACGGACCAAGAGACCCAGTACTTC	CASSFNGGTDQETQYF
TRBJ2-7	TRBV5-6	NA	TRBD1	TGTGCCAGCAGGGGACAGGGGTCCACCTACGAGCAGTACTTC	CASRGQGSTYEQYF
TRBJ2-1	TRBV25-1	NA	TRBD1	TGTGCCAGCAGTGAATTGACAGGGGGCAGCTCCTACAATGAGCAGTTCTTC	CASSELTGGSSYNEQFF
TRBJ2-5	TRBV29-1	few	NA	TGCAGCGTTGATACAGGCGGGGAAGAGACCCAGTACTTC	CSVDTGGEETQYF
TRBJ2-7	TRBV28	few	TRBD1	TGTGCCAGCGTTACGGGACAGGGGGCCCACGAGCAGTACTTC	CASVTGQGAHEQYF
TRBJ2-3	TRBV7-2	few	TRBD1	TGTGCCAGCAGCTCAGGACAGGGGGGATCCACAGATACGCAGTATTTT	CASSSGQGGSTDTQYF
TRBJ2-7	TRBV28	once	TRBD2	TGTGCCAGCAGTATAGCTTCAGCGGGAAGCTACGAGCAGTACTTC	CASSIASAGSYEQYF
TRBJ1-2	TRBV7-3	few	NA	TGTGCCAGCAGCTTAGGTGGAGCTAACTATGGCTACACCTTC	CASSLGGANYGYTF
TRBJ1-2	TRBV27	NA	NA	TGTGCCAGCAGTTTTTCGGGTCGTGGCTACACCTTC	CASSFSGRGYTF
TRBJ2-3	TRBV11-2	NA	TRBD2	TGTGCCACCCGGGCGGCGGGAGCCGGGCCAGATACGCAGTATTTT	CATRAAGAGPDTQYF
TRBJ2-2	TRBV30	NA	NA	TGTGCCTGGCTAGAGTACGGGGAGCTGTTTTTT	CAWLEYGELFF
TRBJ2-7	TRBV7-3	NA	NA	TGTGCCAGCAGCCCGACCAGGGAACACGAGCAGTACTTC	CASSPTREHEQYF
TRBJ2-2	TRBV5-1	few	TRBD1	TGCGCCAGCAGCTACCCGGACAGGGAAAACACCGGGGAGCTGTTTTTT	CASSYPDRENTGELFF
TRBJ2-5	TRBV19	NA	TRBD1	TGTGCCAGTAGTACGCGACAGGGGGCTTGGGAGACCCAGTACTTC	CASSTRQGAWETQYF
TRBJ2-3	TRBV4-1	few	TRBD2	TGCGCCAGCAGCCGCACCGGGACTAGCGGGGGGTCCACAGATACGCAGTATTTT	CASSRTGTSGGSTDTQYF
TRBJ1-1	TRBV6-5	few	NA	TGTGCCAGCAGTTACCCAGGGTCCACTGAAGCTTTCTTT	CASSYPGSTEAFF
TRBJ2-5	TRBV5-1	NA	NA	TGCGCCAGCAGCTTGGTTGGGCAGGACCAAGAGACCCAGTACTTC	CASSLVGQDQETQYF
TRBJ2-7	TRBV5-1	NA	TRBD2	TGCGCCAGCAAAGGACTAGCGGGAGCCTACGAGCAGTACTTC	CASKGLAGAYEQYF
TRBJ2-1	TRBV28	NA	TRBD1	TGTGCCAGCAGGGTAGGGACAGGGAGGGATGAGCAGTTCTTC	CASRVGTGRDEQFF
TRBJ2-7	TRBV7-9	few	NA	TGTGCCAGCAGCTTAGCGCGCGGCGGTTTCTACGAGCAGTACTTC	CASSLARGGFYEQYF